Included here is one TCR beta chain sequence, with context. The sample is drawn from a study of shared clonotypes between healthy human individuals. The table came from immunoSEQ multiplex PCR; TCRdb's copy has only in-frame clones and leaves some out. The sample contains 2 million to 2.5 million clones, approximately 96% of which appear only once. The CDR3 runs to 16 residues. V was trimmed by 7 bases and J by 5 bases, leaving 18 bases between them. From germline, CDR1 is MDHEN and CDR2 SYDVKM. The sequence derives from a man between 18 and 35 years old in good health. The material sequenced was naive CD4+ T cells sorted from blood. The subset: CD45RA+ positively selected. The J gene is TRBJ1-6, the V gene TRBV28, with D possibly TRBD1 on 6 matching bases. The CDR3 region is CASTLVFRTDNSPLHF. CDR3 nucleotide sequence: TGTGCCAGCACGCTTGTGTTCCGGACAGATAATTCACCCCTCCACTTT.